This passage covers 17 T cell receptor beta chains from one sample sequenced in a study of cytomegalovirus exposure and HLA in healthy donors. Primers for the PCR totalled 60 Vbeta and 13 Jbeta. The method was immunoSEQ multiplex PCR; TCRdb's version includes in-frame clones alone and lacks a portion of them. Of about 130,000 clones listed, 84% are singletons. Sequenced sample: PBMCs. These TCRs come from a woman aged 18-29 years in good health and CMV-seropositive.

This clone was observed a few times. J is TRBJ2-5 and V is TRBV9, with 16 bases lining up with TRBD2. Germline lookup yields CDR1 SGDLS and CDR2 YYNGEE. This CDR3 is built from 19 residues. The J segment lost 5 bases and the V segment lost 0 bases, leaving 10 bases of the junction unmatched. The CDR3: CASSVAGTSGGASQETQYF. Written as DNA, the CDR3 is TGTGCCAGCAGCGTAGCCGGGACTAGCGGGGGGGCCAGCCAGGAGACCCAGTACTTC.

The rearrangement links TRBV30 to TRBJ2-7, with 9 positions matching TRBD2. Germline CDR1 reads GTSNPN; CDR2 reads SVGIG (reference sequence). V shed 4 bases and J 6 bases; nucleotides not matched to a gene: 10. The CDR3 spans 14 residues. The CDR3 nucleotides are TGTGCCTGGAACGAGGTTAGCGGGGGTTCCGAGCAGTACTTC. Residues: CAWNEVSGGSEQYF. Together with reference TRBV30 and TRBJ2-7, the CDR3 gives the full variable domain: SQTIHQWPATLVQPVGSPLSLECTVEGTSNPNLYWYRQAAGRGLQLLFYSVGIGQISSEVPQNLSASRPQDRQFILSSKKLLLSDSGFYLCAWNEVSGGSEQYFGPGTRLTVT.

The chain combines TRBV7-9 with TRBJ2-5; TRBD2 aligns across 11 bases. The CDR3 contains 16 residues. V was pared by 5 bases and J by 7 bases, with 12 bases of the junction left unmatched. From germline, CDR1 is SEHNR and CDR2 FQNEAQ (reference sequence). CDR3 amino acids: CASSPTSGGRLGTQYF. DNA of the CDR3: TGTGCCAGCAGCCCCACTAGCGGGGGCCGTCTAGGGACCCAGTACTTC.

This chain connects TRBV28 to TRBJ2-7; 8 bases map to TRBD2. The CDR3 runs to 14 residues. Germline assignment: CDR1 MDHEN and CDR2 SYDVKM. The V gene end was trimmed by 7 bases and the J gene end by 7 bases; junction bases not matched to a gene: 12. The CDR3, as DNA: TGTGCCAGCATGGGGGCGGGGGGAAGGGGGGAGCAGTACTTC. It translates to CASMGAGGRGEQYF.

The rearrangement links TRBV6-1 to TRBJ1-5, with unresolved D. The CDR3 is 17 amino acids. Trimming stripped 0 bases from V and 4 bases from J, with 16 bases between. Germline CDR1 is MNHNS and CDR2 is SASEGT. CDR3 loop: CASSEALSVGGNQPQHF. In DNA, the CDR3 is TGTGCCAGCAGTGAAGCGCTGTCGGTTGGAGGGAATCAGCCCCAGCATTTT.

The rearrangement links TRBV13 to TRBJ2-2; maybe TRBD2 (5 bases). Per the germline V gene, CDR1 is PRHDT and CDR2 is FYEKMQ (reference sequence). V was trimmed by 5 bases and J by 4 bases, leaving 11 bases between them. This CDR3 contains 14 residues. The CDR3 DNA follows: TGTGCCAGCAGCCAGGCGGGTCGCACCGGGGAGCTGTTTTTT. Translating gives CASSQAGRTGELFF.

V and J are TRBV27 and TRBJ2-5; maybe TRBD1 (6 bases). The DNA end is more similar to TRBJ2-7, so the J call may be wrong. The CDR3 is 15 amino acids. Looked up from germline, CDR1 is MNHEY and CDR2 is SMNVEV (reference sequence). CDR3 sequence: CASRPLGTNSYEQYF. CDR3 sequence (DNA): TGTGCCAGCAGGCCCCTCGGGACAAATTCCTACGAGCAGTACTTC.

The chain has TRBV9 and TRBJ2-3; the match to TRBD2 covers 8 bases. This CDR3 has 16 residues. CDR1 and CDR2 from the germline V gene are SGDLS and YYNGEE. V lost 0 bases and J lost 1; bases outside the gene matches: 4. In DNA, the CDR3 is TGTGCCAGCAGCGTAGACTGGCGGGGGGGCACAGATACGCAGTATTTT. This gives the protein CASSVDWRGGTDTQYF. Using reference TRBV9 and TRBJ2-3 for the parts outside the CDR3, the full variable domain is DSGVTQTPKHLITATGQRVTLRCSPRSGDLSVYWYQQSLDQGLQFLIQYYNGEERAKGNILERFSAQQFPDLHSELNLSSLELGDSALYFCASSVDWRGGTDTQYFGPGTRLTVL.

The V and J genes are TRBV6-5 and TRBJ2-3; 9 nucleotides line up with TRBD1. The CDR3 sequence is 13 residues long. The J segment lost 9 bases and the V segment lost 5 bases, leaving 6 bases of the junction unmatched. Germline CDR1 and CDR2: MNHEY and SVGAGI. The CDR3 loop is CASSTQTGGTQYF. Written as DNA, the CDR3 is TGTGCCAGCAGTACCCAGACAGGGGGAACGCAGTATTTT.

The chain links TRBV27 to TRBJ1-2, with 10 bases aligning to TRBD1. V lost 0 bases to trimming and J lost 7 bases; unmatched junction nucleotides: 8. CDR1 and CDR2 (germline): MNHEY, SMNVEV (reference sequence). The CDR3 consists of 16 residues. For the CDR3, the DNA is TGTGCCAGCAGTTTATCGACCGGGACAGGGGCCGCTGGCTACACCTTC. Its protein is CASSLSTGTGAAGYTF.

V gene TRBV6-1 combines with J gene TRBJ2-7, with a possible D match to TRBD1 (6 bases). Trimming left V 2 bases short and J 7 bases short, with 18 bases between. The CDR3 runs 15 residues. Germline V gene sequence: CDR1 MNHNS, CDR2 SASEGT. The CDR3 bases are TGTGCCAGCAGTGAATACGGGATGGGGGCGCGAGAGCAGTACTTC. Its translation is CASSEYGMGAREQYF.

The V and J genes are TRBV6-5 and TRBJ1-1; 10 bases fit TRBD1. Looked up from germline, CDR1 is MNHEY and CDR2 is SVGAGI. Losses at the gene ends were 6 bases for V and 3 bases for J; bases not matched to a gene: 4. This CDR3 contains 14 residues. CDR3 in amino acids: CASRDRGGYTEAFF. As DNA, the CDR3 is TGTGCCAGCAGGGACAGGGGGGGGTACACTGAAGCTTTCTTT.

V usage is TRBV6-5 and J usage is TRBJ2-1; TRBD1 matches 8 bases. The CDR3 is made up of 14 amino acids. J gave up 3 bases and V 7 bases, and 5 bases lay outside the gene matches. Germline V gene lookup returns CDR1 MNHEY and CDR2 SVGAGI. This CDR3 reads CASTRQGYYNEQFF. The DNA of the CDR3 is TGTGCCAGCACCCGACAGGGGTACTACAATGAGCAGTTCTTC.

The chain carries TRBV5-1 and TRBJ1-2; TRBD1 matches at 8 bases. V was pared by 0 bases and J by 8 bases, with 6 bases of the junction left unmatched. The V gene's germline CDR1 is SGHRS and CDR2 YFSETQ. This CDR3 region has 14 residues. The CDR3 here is CASSLGQGTKGYTF. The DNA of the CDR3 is TGCGCCAGCAGCTTGGGACAGGGGACAAAGGGCTACACCTTC.

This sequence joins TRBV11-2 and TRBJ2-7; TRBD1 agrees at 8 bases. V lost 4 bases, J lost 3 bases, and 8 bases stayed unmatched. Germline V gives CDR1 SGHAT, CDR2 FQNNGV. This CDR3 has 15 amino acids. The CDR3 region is CASSSGQVSGYEQYF. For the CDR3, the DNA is TGTGCCAGCAGCTCGGGACAGGTATCGGGCTACGAGCAGTACTTC.

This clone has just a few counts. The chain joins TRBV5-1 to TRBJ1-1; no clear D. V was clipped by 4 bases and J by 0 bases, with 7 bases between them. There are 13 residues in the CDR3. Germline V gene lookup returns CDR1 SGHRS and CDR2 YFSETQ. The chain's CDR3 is CASSPDLNTEAFF. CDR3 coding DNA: TGCGCCAGCAGCCCAGACTTGAACACTGAAGCTTTCTTT. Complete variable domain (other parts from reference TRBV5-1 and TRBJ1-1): KAGVTQTPRYLIKTRGQQVTLSCSPISGHRSVSWYQQTPGQGLQFLFEYFSETQRNKGNFPGRFSGRQFSNSRSEMNVSTLELGDSALYLCASSPDLNTEAFFGQGTRLTVV.

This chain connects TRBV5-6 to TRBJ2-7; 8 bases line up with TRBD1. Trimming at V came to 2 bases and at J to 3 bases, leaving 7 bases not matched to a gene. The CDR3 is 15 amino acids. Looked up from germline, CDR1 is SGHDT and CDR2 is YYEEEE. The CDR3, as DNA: TGTGCCAGCAGCTTCGGACAGGGCCCCCTCTACGAGCAGTACTTC. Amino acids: CASSFGQGPLYEQYF.